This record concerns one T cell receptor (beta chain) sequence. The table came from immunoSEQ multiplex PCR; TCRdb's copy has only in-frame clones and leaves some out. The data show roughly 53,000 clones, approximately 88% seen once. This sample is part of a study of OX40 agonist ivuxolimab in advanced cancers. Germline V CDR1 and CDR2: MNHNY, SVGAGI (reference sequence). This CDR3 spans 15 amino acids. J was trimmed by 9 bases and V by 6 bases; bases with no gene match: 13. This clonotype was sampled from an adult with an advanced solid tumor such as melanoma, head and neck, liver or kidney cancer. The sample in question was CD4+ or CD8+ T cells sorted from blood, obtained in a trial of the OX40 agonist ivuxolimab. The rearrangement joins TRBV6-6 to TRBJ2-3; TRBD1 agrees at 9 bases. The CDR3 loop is CASSPGGQGVGTQYF. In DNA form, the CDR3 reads TGTGCCAGCAGCCCAGGGGGACAGGGTGTCGGAACGCAGTATTTT.